The rows below give T cell receptor beta chains drawn from one sample of a study of response to subunit inactivated influenza vaccine. A single record per CDR3 protein comes from TCRdb applying MiXCR to the RT-PCR reads. The profile shows roughly 540,000 distinct CDR3 sequences, around 21% of them singletons. Another study also made use of these data, one on T cells expressing NK-cell markers.

This specimen was CD4+ T cells sorted from PBMCs, taken 12 days after vaccination. Receptor source: a middle-aged man who received an inactivated influenza vaccine. Both conserved end residues are part of each CDR3. The order of the fields is D gene, clone size, V gene, J gene, CDR3 DNA, CDR3 protein. The D gene is left open where the match is weak. Size is stated for part of the rows, as once, few or many counts, or as a class when the clone is expanded.

>-|few|TRBV7-9|TRBJ2-7
TGTGCCAGCAGCTTAGGAGGGGCAGGAATTTACGAGCAGTACTTC
CASSLGGAGIYEQYF
>-|-|TRBV6-6|TRBJ2-1
TGTGCCAGCAGTTTTGGGAGCGATGAGCAGTTCTTC
CASSFGSDEQFF
>-|few|TRBV13|TRBJ1-3
TGTGCCAGTTCGCGCTTGGAAAACACCATATATTTT
CASSRLENTIYF
>-|once|TRBV11-2|TRBJ2-5
TGTGCCAGCAGCTCGGACTCTTCAGAGACCCAGTACTTC
CASSSDSSETQYF
>TRBD1|once|TRBV7-8|TRBJ2-2
TGTGCCAGCAGCTTATCTCCGGGACAGGGCGCGAACACCGGGGAGCTGTTTTTT
CASSLSPGQGANTGELFF
>-|-|TRBV6-2/TRBV6-3|TRBJ2-7
TGTGCCAGCGGCCGCTCGGGTTCTCCCTTATACGAGCAGTACTTC
CASGRSGSPLYEQYF
>-|many|TRBV7-2|TRBJ1-5
TGTGCCAGCAGCTTAGCTATGGGAGGTCAGCCCCAGCATTTT
CASSLAMGGQPQHF
>TRBD2|-|TRBV7-2|TRBJ2-1
TGTGCCAGCAGCCTAGCCCGTCTAGCGGGAATCGACAATGAGCAGTTCTTC
CASSLARLAGIDNEQFF
>-|once|TRBV20-1|TRBJ1-2
TGCAGTGCTAGAGATGGGGGGTCCTTCTTAAGGAGTGGCTACACCTTC
CSARDGGSFLRSGYTF
>TRBD2|-|TRBV5-1|TRBJ2-3
TGCGCCAGCAGCTTGGGCATAGCGGGAGCTGAGGATACGCAGTATTTT
CASSLGIAGAEDTQYF
>-|-|TRBV20-1|TRBJ1-5
TGCAGTGCTAGAGAACGGGGGGCCTATCAGCCCCAGCATTTT
CSARERGAYQPQHF
>TRBD1|few|TRBV5-1|TRBJ2-5
TGCGCCAGCAGCTGGACAGGGACAATACGGGAGACCCAGTACTTC
CASSWTGTIRETQYF
>-|-|TRBV5-1|TRBJ2-3
TGCGCCAGCAGCTCTAAGACTCCCGCAGGCACAGATACGCAGTATTTT
CASSSKTPAGTDTQYF